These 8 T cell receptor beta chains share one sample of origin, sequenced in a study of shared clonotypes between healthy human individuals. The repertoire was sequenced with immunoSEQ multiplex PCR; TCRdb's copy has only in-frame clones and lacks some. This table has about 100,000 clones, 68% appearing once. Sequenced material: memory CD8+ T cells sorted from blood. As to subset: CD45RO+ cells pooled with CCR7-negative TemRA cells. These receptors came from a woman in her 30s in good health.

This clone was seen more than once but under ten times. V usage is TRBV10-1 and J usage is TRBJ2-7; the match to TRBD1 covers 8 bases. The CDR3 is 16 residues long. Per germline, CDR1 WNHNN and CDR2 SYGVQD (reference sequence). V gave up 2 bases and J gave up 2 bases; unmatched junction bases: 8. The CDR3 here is CASSEIRQGPTYEQYF. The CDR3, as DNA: TGCGCCAGCAGTGAGATTAGACAGGGGCCGACCTACGAGCAGTACTTC.

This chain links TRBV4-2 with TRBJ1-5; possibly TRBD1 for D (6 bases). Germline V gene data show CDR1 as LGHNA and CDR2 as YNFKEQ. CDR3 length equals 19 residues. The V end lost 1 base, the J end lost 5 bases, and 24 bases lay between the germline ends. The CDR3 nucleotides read TGTGCCAGCAGCCAAGCAATCCGGTACAGGGATCCACATCATCAGCCCCAGCATTTT. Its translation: CASSQAIRYRDPHHQPQHF.

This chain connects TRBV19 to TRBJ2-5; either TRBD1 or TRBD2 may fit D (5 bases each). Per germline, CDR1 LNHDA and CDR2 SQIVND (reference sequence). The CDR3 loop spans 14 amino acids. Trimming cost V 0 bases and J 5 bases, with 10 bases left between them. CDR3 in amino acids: CASSIEEGWETQYF. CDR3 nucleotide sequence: TGTGCCAGTAGTATAGAAGAGGGGTGGGAGACCCAGTACTTC.

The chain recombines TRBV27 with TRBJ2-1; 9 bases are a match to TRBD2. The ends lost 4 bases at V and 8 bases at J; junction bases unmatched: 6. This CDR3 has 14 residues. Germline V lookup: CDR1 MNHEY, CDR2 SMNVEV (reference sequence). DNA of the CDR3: TGTGCCAGCAGTTCAGGGACTAGCATGGATGAGCAGTTCTTC. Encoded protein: CASSSGTSMDEQFF.

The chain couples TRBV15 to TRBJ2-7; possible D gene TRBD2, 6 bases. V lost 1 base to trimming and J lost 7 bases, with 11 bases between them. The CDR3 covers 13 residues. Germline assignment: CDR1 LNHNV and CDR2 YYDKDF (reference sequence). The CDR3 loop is CATSRVTGGEQYF. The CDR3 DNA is TGTGCCACCAGCAGAGTTACAGGAGGGGAGCAGTACTTC.

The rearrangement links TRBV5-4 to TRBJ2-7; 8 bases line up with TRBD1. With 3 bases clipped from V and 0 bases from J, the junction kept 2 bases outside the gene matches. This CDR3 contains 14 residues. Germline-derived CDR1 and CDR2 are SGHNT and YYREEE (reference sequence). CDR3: CASSSQGASYEQYF. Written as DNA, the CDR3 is TGTGCCAGCAGCTCGCAGGGGGCCTCCTACGAGCAGTACTTC.

CDR3 region: CASSHFNLPPAYEQYF. The DNA for the CDR3 is TGTGCCAGCAGCCACTTCAACCTACCCCCAGCCTACGAGCAGTACTTC. The V gene is TRBV4-2, the J gene TRBJ2-7; D is ambiguous. This CDR3 region has 16 residues. Trimming stripped 3 bases from V and 2 bases from J, with 17 bases between. Germline V gene sequence: CDR1 LGHNA, CDR2 YNFKEQ.

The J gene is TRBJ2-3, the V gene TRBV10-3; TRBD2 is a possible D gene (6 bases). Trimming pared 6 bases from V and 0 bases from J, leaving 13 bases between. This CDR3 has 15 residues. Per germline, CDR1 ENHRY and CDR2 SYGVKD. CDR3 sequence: CAISQTRTSTDTQYF. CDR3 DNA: TGTGCCATCAGCCAGACTAGGACAAGCACAGATACGCAGTATTTT.